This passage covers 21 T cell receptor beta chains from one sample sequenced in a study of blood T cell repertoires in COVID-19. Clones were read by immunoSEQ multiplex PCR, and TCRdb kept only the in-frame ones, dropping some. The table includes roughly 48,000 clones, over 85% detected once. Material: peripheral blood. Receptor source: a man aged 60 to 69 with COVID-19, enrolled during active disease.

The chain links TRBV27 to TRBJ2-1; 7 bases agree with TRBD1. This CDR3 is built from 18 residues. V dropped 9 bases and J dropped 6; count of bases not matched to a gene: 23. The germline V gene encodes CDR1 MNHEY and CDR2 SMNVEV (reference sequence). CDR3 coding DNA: TGTGCCAGTTTAAGGAGTTTAGGGGACAGCGTGGAGGTCAATGAGCAGTTCTTC. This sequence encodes CASLRSLGDSVEVNEQFF.

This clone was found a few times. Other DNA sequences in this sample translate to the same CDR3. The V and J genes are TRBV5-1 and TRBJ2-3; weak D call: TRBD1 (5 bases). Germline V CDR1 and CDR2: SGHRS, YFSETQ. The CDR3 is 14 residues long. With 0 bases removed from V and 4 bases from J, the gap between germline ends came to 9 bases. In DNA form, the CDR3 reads TGCGCCAGCAGCTTGGATTCAGGGTCAGATACGCAGTATTTT. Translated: CASSLDSGSDTQYF.

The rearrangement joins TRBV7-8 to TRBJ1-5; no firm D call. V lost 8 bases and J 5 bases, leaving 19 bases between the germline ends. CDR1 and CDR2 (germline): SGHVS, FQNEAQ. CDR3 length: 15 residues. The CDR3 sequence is CASRHSRGSDQPQHF. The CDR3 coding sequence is TGTGCCAGCCGCCACAGCCGGGGATCCGATCAGCCCCAGCATTTT. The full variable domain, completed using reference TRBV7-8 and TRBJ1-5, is GAGVSQSPRYKVAKRGQDVALRCDPISGHVSLFWYQQALGQGPEFLTYFQNEAQLDKSGLPSDRFFAERPEGSVSTLKIQRTQQEDSAVYLCASRHSRGSDQPQHFGDGTRLSIL.

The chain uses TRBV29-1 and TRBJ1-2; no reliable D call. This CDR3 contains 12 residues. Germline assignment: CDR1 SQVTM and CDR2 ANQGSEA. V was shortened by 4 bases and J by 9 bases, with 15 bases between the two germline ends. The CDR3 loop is CSVGEGVRRYTF. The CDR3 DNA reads TGCAGCGTTGGCGAGGGTGTTCGACGCTACACCTTC.

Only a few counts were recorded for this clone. The CDR3 reads CASSRDSGLTGELFF. CDR3 DNA sequence: TGTGCCAGCAGCAGAGACTCAGGGCTGACCGGGGAGCTGTTTTTT. The chain recombines TRBV6-2 or TRBV6-3 with TRBJ2-2; a weak D match, TRBD1 (5 bases). V was clipped by 6 bases and J by 5 bases, with 16 bases between them. The CDR3 contains 15 residues. CDR1 is MNHEY and CDR2 is SVGEGT in the germline V gene.

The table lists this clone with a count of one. CDR3 loop: CASRDSGGAKNIQYF. CDR3 coding DNA: TGTGCCAGCAGAGATTCAGGGGGAGCCAAAAACATTCAGTACTTC. This chain links TRBV6-5 with TRBJ2-4; 7 bases match TRBD1. Germline CDR1 reads MNHEY; CDR2 reads SVGAGI. The CDR3 is 15 amino acids. V trimming: 6 bases; J trimming: 0 bases; junction bases outside the gene matches: 5.

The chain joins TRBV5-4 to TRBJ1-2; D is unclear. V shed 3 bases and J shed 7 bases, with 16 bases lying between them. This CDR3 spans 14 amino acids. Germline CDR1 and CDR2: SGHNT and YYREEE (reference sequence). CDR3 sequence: CASSSAALLGGYTF. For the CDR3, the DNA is TGTGCCAGCAGCTCGGCAGCGCTATTAGGTGGCTACACCTTC.

The CDR3 is CASSLVGQGSHLKHTGELFF. In DNA, the CDR3 is TGTGCCAGCAGTTTAGTAGGTCAGGGGTCCCACTTAAAACACACCGGGGAGCTGTTTTTT. The chain couples TRBV27 to TRBJ2-2, with D perhaps matching TRBD1 (6 bases). Per germline, CDR1 MNHEY and CDR2 SMNVEV (reference sequence). The CDR3 runs to 20 residues. Trimming shortened V by 2 bases and J by 3 bases, and 25 bases separated the two germline ends.

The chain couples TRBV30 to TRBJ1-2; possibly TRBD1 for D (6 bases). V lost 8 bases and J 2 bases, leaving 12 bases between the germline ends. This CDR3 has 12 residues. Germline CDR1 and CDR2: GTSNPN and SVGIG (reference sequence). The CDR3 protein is CARGQRNYGYTF. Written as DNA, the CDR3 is TGTGCCCGCGGACAGCGGAACTATGGCTACACCTTC.

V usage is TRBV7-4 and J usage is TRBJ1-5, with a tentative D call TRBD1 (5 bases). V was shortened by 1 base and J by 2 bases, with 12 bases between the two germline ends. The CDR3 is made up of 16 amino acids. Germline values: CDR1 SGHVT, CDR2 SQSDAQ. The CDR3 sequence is CASSLGAGSGNQPQHF. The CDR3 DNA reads TGTGCCAGCAGCTTAGGGGCAGGGTCCGGCAATCAGCCCCAGCATTTT.

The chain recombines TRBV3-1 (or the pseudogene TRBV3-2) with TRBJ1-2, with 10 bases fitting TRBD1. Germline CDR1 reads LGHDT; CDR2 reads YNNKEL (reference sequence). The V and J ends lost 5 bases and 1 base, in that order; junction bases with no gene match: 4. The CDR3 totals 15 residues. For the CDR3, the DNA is TGTGCCAGCAGCTACCGGGACAGGGGTAACTATGGCTACACCTTC. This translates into CASSYRDRGNYGYTF.

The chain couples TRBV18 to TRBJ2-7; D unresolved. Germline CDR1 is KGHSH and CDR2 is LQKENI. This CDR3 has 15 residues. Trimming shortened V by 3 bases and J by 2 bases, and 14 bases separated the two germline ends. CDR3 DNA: TGTGCCAGCTCACCGCGGAGCGCGACGACCTACGAGCAGTACTTC. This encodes CASSPRSATTYEQYF.

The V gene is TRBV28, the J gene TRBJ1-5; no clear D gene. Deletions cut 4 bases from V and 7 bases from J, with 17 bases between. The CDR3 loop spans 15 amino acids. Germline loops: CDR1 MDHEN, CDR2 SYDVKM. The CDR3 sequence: CASSYEMGGRQPQHF. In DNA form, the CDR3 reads TGTGCCAGCAGTTACGAAATGGGAGGGCGCCAGCCCCAGCATTTT.

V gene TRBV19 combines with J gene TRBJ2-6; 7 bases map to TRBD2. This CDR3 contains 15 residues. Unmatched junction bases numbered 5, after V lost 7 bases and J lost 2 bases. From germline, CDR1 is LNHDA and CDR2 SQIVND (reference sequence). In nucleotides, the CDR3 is TGTGCCAGTATCCCTGGGGGGGCTGGGGCCAACGTCCTGACTTTC. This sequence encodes CASIPGGAGANVLTF.

The CDR3, as DNA: TGTGCCAGCTCCGCGGGGACAGATACGCAGTATTTT. Protein sequence: CASSAGTDTQYF. This chain uses TRBV18 with TRBJ2-3, with a tentative D call TRBD2 (6 bases). Per germline, CDR1 KGHSH and CDR2 LQKENI. The CDR3 spans 12 residues. The V and J ends lost 6 bases and 3 bases respectively, with 7 bases between them.

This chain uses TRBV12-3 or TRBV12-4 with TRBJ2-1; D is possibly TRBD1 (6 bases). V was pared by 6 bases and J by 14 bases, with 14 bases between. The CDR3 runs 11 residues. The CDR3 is CASSLQGVEFF. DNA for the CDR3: TGTGCCAGCAGCCTACAGGGAGTTGAGTTCTTC.

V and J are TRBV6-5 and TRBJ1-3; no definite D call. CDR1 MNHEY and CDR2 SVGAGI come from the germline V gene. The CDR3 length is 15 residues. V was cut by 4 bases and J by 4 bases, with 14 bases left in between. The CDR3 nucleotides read TGTGCCAGCAGTTTGTCGGTGCTCCCGGGAAACACCATATATTTT. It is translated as CASSLSVLPGNTIYF.

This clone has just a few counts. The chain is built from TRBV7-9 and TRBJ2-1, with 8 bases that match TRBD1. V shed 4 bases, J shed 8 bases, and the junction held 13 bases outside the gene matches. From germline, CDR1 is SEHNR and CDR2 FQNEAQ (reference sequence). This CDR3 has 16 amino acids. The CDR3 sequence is CASSWSRDRSHDEQFF. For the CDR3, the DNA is TGTGCCAGCAGCTGGTCCCGGGACAGGTCTCACGATGAGCAGTTCTTC.

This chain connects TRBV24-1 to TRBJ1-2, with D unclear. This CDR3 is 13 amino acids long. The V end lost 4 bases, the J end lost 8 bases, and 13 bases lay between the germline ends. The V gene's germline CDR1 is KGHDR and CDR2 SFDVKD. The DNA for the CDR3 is TGTGCCACCAGTGACCCTCATAGAGGAGGCTACACCTTC. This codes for CATSDPHRGGYTF.

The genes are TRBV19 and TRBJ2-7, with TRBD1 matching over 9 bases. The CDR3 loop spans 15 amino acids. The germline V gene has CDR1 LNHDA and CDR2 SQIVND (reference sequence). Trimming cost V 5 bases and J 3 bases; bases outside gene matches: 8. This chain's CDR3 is CASSARYRGLYEQYF. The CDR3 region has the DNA TGTGCCAGTAGTGCGCGTTACAGGGGGCTCTACGAGCAGTACTTC.

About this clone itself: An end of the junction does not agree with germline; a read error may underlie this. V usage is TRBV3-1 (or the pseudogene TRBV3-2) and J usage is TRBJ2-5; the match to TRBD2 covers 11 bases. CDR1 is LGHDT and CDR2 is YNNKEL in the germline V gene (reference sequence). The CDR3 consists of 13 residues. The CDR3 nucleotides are TGTGCCAGCAGGGATAGGACTAGCGGGCTCTGTGACTTC. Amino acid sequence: CASRDRTSGLCDF.